These 19 T cell receptor beta chains were sequenced from one sample in a study of T cells in Graves' hyperthyroidism and ophthalmopathy. Researchers amplified the TCR beta CDR3 regions from RNA transcripts. A set of HTBI primers served as the primers for a first-round RT-PCR of the TCR CDR3. Each CDR3 protein gets one entry after TCRdb re-called the multiplex PCR reads with MiXCR. The sample carries around 580,000 distinct CDR3 sequences, over 15% recorded once. The sequenced sample consisted of blood. The receptors were gathered from a woman between 18 and 29 years old with Graves' hyperthyroidism.

The J gene is TRBJ2-7, the V gene TRBV29-1; D is possibly TRBD1 or TRBD2 (5 bases each). The length of the CDR3 is 13 residues. CDR1 and CDR2 (germline): SQVTM, ANQGSEA. Between the trimmed V and J ends, which lost 4 bases and 0 bases, there was a span of 10 bases. For the CDR3, the DNA is TGCAGCGTTGTCTCGGGGCACTCCTACGAGCAGTACTTC. It codes for CSVVSGHSYEQYF.

In this sample, this clonotype turned up many times. This chain links TRBV20-1 with TRBJ2-4; D might be TRBD2 (5 bases). Trimming pared 6 bases from V and 5 bases from J, leaving 23 bases between. There are 16 residues in the CDR3. Per the germline V gene, CDR1 is DFQATT and CDR2 is SNEGSKA (reference sequence). The CDR3 is CSAPAQFIGLQNIQYF. The CDR3 DNA follows: TGCAGTGCGCCAGCACAGTTCATCGGACTCCAAAACATTCAGTACTTC.

The gene calls are TRBV9 and TRBJ2-1; TRBD2 might be the D (6 bases). The CDR3 extends over 16 amino acids. V was clipped by 0 bases and J by 7 bases, with 17 bases between them. Germline V gene lookup returns CDR1 SGDLS and CDR2 YYNGEE. CDR3 in amino acids: CASSVAGGAFLNEQFF. CDR3 nucleotides: TGTGCCAGCAGCGTAGCCGGCGGGGCCTTCTTAAATGAGCAGTTCTTC.

The sample holds many counts of this clonotype. The CDR3 reads CASSPVRAVTLEGYTF. CDR3 bases: TGTGCCAGCAGTCCTGTCCGCGCGGTCACCCTGGAGGGCTACACCTTC. V is TRBV27 and J is TRBJ1-2; no definite D call. Germline values: CDR1 MNHEY, CDR2 SMNVEV (reference sequence). The CDR3 has 16 amino acids. Trimming removed 5 bases at V and 8 bases at J, with 24 bases between.

This clonotype was counted many times. V is TRBV4-3 and J is TRBJ2-3; perhaps D is TRBD1 or TRBD2 (5 bases each). Deletions cut 0 bases from V and 0 bases from J, with 10 bases between. The CDR3 has 16 amino acids. The germline V gene has CDR1 LGHNA and CDR2 YSLEER. The CDR3 nucleotides are TGCGCCAGCAGCCAAGATCGGGGACCAAGCACAGATACGCAGTATTTT. It encodes CASSQDRGPSTDTQYF.

CDR3 loop: CASSQAGSYTGELFF. CDR3 DNA sequence: TGTGCCAGCAGCCAAGCCGGGTCCTACACCGGGGAGCTGTTTTTT. This chain joins TRBV9 and TRBJ2-2; unclear D gene. This CDR3 contains 15 residues. Per germline, CDR1 SGDLS and CDR2 YYNGEE. V shed 4 bases and J shed 3 bases, with 13 bases lying between them. Together with reference TRBV9 and TRBJ2-2, the CDR3 gives the full variable domain: DSGVTQTPKHLITATGQRVTLRCSPRSGDLSVYWYQQSLDQGLQFLIQYYNGEERAKGNILERFSAQQFPDLHSELNLSSLELGDSALYFCASSQAGSYTGELFFGEGSRLTVL.

The chain links TRBV5-4 to TRBJ2-7; 8 bases fit TRBD1. The J segment lost 6 bases and the V segment lost 4 bases, leaving 6 bases of the junction unmatched. Germline V gene data show CDR1 as SGHNT and CDR2 as YYREEE (reference sequence). This CDR3 spans 13 amino acids. This chain's CDR3 is CASSKGQGGEQYF. The CDR3 DNA follows: TGTGCCAGCAGCAAAGGACAGGGAGGCGAGCAGTACTTC.

Only a few counts were recorded for this clonotype. The J gene is TRBJ1-3, the V gene TRBV12-3 or TRBV12-4; 7 bases align to TRBD1. Trimming removed 5 bases from V and 4 bases from J; junction bases left unmatched: 8. The CDR3 has 15 residues. CDR3 residues: CASSPPRGSGNTIYF. In DNA, the CDR3 is TGTGCCAGCAGTCCCCCCAGGGGGTCCGGAAACACCATATATTTT.

There are many counts of this clonotype. The V and J genes are TRBV20-1 and TRBJ1-2; 9 bases line up with TRBD1. The CDR3 is 13 amino acids. The trim removed 5 bases at V and 2 bases at J, leaving 3 bases unmatched. Germline assignment: CDR1 DFQATT and CDR2 SNEGSKA (reference sequence). This chain's CDR3 is CSAGGQGNYGYTF. The CDR3 nucleotides read TGCAGTGCTGGGGGACAGGGCAACTATGGCTACACCTTC.

The rearrangement links TRBV11-2 to TRBJ2-7; TRBD2 agrees at 9 bases. The length of the CDR3 is 18 residues. Germline V CDR1 and CDR2: SGHAT, FQNNGV. Trimming removed 5 bases from V and 6 bases from J; junction bases left unmatched: 20. The CDR3 loop is CASSVTPVGLAGPSEQYF. The CDR3 coding sequence is TGTGCCAGCAGCGTTACCCCGGTCGGGCTAGCGGGACCCTCCGAGCAGTACTTC. The full variable domain, rest sourced from reference TRBV11-2 and TRBJ2-7, is EAGVAQSPRYKIIEKRQSVAFWCNPISGHATLYWYQQILGQGPKLLIQFQNNGVVDDSQLPKDRFSAERLKGVDSTLKIQPAKLEDSAVYLCASSVTPVGLAGPSEQYFGPGTRLTVT.

In its sample, this clonotype was seen many times. The J gene is TRBJ2-3, the V gene TRBV7-9; 11 bases line up with TRBD2. V lost 2 bases and J lost 3; bases outside the gene matches: 7. Germline CDR1 and CDR2: SEHNR and FQNEAQ (reference sequence). This CDR3 has 17 residues. The CDR3 DNA is TGTGCCAGCAGCTTAACCCTTCTAGCGGGGGGAACAGATACGCAGTATTTT. Protein sequence: CASSLTLLAGGTDTQYF.

In this sample, this clonotype turned up a few times. The chain is built from TRBV4-1 and TRBJ2-1; tentatively, D is TRBD1 (6 bases). The V and J ends lost 0 bases and 9 bases respectively, with 18 bases between them. The CDR3 totals 16 residues. CDR1 is MGHRA, CDR2 YSYEKL, per germline. The CDR3 reads CASSQEGRFRGSEQFF. For the CDR3, the DNA is TGCGCCAGCAGCCAAGAGGGACGATTCAGGGGCAGTGAGCAGTTCTTC.

V and J are TRBV4-1 and TRBJ2-3; 7 bases match TRBD1. Germline values: CDR1 MGHRA, CDR2 YSYEKL. Trimming cost V 2 bases and J 2 bases; bases outside gene matches: 4. This CDR3 is built from 15 residues. CDR3 in amino acids: CASSQTGAVTDTQYF. As DNA, the CDR3 is TGCGCCAGCAGCCAAACAGGGGCGGTCACAGATACGCAGTATTTT.

The genes are TRBV19 and TRBJ2-3; maybe TRBD2 (6 bases). The CDR3 spans 14 residues. CDR1 and CDR2 (germline): LNHDA, SQIVND (reference sequence). V lost 6 bases and J 4 bases, leaving 14 bases between the germline ends. The DNA for the CDR3 is TGTGCCAGTAGCACGTCCGGGAGATCAGATACGCAGTATTTT. Protein product: CASSTSGRSDTQYF.

V usage is TRBV5-1 and J usage is TRBJ1-4, with TRBD1 identical over 7 bases. In germline, CDR1 is SGHRS, CDR2 YFSETQ. CDR3 length: 16 amino acids. V lost 3 bases to trimming and J lost 1 base; unmatched junction nucleotides: 6. CDR3 DNA: TGCGCCAGCAGCTCACTGACAGGGAGAACTAATGAAAAACTGTTTTTT. This translates into CASSSLTGRTNEKLFF.

In its sample, this clonotype was seen many times. V is TRBV6-1 and J is TRBJ1-5; 8 bases agree with TRBD1. The CDR3 spans 15 residues. Germline lookup yields CDR1 MNHNS and CDR2 SASEGT. The ends lost 2 bases at V and 6 bases at J; junction bases unmatched: 6. This CDR3 is CASSEFTGGRQPQHF. The DNA for the CDR3 is TGTGCCAGCAGTGAATTCACAGGGGGTCGTCAGCCCCAGCATTTT.

The DNA for the CDR3 is TGTGCCAGCAGCTTAGAGGGGGATAGCTCCTACGAGCAGTACTTC. As protein: CASSLEGDSSYEQYF. The rearrangement links TRBV7-6 to TRBJ2-7; the D gene is possibly TRBD1 (6 bases). Germline V gene lookup returns CDR1 SGHVS and CDR2 FNYEAQ. Trimming removed 1 base from V and 0 bases from J, with 10 bases in between. This CDR3 is 15 amino acids long. Full variable domain (rest looked up from reference TRBV7-6 and TRBJ2-7): GAGVSQSPRYKVTKRGQDVALRCDPISGHVSLYWYRQALGQGPEFLTYFNYEAQQDKSGLPNDRFSAERPEGSISTLTIQRTEQRDSAMYRCASSLEGDSSYEQYFGPGTRLTVT.

The chain recombines TRBV20-1 with TRBJ2-2; TRBD1 matches at 10 bases. This CDR3 has 17 amino acids. V dropped 3 bases and J dropped 2; count of bases not matched to a gene: 9. Germline V gives CDR1 DFQATT, CDR2 SNEGSKA (reference sequence). The DNA for the CDR3 is TGCAGTGCTAGTCGACAGGGGGCCCTTAGAAACACCGGGGAGCTGTTTTTT. Translation gives CSASRQGALRNTGELFF.

This clonotype was recorded a few times. The chain joins TRBV12-3 or TRBV12-4 to TRBJ2-2; the match to TRBD1 covers 8 bases. There are 16 residues in the CDR3. Losses at the gene ends were 4 bases for V and 4 bases for J; bases not matched to a gene: 8. This CDR3 is CASSSARQGPTGELFF. DNA of the CDR3: TGTGCCAGCAGTTCCGCACGACAGGGGCCCACCGGGGAGCTGTTTTTT.